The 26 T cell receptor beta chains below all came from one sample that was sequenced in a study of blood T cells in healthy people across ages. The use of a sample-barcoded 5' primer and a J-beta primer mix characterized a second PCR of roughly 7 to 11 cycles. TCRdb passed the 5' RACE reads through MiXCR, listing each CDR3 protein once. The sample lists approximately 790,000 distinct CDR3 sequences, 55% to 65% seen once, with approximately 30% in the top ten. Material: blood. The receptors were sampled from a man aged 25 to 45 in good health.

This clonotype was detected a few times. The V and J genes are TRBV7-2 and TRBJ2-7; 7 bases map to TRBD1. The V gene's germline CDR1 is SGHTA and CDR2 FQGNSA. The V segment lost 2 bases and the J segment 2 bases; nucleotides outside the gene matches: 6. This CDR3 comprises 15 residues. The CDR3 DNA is TGTGCCAGCAGCTTATGGGGACAGAGCACCTACGAGCAGTACTTC. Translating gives CASSLWGQSTYEQYF.

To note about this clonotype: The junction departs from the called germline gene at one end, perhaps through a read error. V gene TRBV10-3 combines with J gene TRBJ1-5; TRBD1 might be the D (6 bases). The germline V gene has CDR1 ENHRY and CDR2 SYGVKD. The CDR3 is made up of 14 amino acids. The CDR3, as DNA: TGTGCTATCAGTGGGGGGGGGCCCGATCAGCCCCAGCATTTT. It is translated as CAISGGGPDQPQHF.

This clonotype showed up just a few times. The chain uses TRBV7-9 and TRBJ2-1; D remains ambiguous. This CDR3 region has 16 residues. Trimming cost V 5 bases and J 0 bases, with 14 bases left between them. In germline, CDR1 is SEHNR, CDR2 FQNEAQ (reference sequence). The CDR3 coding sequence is TGTGCCAGCAGCCCCGTGGTCTCGAGCTCCTACAATGAGCAGTTCTTC. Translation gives CASSPVVSSSYNEQFF.

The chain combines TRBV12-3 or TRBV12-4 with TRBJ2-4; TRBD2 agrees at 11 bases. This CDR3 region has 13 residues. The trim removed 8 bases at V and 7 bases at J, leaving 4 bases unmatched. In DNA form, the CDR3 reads TGTGCCAGCGGTAGCGGGGGGGCCAACATTCAGTACTTC. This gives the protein CASGSGGANIQYF.

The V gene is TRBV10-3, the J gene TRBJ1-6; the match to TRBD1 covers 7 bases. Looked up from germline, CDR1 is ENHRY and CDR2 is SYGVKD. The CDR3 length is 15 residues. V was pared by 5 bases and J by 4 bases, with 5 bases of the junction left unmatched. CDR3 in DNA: TGTGCCATCAGTCAGGGGGTTGGGTATAATTCACCCCTCCACTTT. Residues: CAISQGVGYNSPLHF.

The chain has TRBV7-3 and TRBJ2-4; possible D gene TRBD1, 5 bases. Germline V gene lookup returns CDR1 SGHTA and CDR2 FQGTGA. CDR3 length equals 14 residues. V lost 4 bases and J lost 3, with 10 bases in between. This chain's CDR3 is CASSSQGDKNIQYF. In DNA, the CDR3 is TGTGCCAGCAGCTCCCAGGGCGACAAAAACATTCAGTACTTC.

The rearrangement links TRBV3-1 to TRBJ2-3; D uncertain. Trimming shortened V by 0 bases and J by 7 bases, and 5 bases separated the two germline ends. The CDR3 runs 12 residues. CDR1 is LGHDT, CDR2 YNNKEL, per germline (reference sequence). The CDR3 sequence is CASSQDTNTQYF. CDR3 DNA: TGTGCCAGCAGCCAAGATACGAATACGCAGTATTTT.

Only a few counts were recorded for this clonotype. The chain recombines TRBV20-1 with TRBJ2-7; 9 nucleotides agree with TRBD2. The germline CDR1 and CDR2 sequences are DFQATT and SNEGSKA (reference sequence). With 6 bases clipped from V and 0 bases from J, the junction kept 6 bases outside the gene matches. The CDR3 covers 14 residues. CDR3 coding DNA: TGCAGTGCAGATAGCGGGGGCCGCTCCTACGAGCAGTACTTC. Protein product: CSADSGGRSYEQYF.

CDR3 nucleotide sequence: TGTGCCAGCAGTCTCCGGGCCTCCTACGAGCAGTACTTC. It is translated as CASSLRASYEQYF. The chain employs TRBV27 and TRBJ2-7; D is uncertain. V was pared by 5 bases and J by 0 bases, with 8 bases between. The CDR3 has 13 residues. In germline, CDR1 is MNHEY, CDR2 SMNVEV (reference sequence).

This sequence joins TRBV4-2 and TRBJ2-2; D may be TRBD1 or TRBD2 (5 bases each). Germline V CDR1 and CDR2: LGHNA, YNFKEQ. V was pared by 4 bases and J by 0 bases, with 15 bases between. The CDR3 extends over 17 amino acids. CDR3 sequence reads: CASSPSDGGSNTGELFF. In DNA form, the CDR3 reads TGTGCCAGCAGCCCCAGCGATGGGGGTTCGAACACCGGGGAGCTGTTTTTT.

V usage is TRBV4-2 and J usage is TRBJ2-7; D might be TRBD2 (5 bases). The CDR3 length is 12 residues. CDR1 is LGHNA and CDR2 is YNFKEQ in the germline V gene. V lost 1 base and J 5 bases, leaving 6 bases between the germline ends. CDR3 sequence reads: CASSQAGDEQYF. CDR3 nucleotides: TGTGCCAGCAGCCAAGCCGGGGACGAGCAGTACTTC.

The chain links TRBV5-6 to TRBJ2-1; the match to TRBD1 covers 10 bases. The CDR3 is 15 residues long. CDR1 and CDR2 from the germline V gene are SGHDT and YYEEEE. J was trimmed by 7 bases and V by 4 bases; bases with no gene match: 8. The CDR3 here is CASSGDRGLENEQFF. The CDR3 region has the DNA TGTGCCAGCAGCGGGGACAGGGGATTAGAAAATGAGCAGTTCTTC.

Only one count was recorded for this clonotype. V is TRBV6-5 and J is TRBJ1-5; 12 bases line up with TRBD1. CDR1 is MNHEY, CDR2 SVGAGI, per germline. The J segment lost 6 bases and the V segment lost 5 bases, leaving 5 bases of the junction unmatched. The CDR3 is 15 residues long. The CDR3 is CASSRDRGLGQPQHF. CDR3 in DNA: TGTGCCAGCAGTAGGGACAGGGGGCTTGGTCAGCCCCAGCATTTT.

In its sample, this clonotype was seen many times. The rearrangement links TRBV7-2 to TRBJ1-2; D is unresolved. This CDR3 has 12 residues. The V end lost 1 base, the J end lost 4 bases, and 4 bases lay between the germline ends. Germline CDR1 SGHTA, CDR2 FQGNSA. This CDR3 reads CASSLDGYGYTF. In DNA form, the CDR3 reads TGTGCCAGCAGCTTAGACGGCTATGGCTACACCTTC.

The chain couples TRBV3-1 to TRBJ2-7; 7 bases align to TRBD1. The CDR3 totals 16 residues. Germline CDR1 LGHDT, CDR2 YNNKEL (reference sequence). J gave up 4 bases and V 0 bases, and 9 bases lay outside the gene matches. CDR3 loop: CASSQDIGNRGYEQYF. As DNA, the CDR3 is TGTGCCAGCAGCCAAGATATCGGAAACAGGGGTTACGAGCAGTACTTC.

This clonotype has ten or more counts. For the CDR3, the DNA is TGTGCCAGCAGCCAGGGGGACCATGGCTACACCTTC. It specifies CASSQGDHGYTF. The chain carries TRBV3-1 and TRBJ1-2, with D tentatively TRBD1 (5 bases). Trimming took 3 bases from V and 6 from J, leaving 8 bases between them. CDR1 and CDR2 from the germline V gene are LGHDT and YNNKEL (reference sequence). The CDR3 consists of 12 residues.

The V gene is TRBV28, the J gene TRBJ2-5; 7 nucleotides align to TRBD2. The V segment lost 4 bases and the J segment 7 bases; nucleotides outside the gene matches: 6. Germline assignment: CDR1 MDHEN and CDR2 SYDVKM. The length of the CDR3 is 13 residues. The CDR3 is CASSSGPGGTQYF. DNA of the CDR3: TGTGCCAGCAGTTCGGGTCCGGGGGGGACCCAGTACTTC.

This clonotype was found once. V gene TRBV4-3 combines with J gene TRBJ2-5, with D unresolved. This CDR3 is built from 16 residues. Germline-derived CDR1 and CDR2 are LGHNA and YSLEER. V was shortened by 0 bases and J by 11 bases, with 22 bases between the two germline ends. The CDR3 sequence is CASSQDVFGFGLGQYF. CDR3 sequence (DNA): TGCGCCAGCAGCCAAGATGTCTTCGGGTTCGGGCTGGGGCAGTACTTC.

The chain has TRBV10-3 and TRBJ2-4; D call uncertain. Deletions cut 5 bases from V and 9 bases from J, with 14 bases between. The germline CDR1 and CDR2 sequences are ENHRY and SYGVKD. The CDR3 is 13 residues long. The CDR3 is CAISPGQEAIQYF. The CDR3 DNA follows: TGTGCCATCAGTCCTGGGCAGGAAGCCATTCAGTACTTC.

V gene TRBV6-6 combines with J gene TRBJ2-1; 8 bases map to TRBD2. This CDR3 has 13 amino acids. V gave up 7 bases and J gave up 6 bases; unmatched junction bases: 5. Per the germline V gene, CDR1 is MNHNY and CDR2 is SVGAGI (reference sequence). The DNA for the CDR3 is TGTGCCAGCACCCAGGCGGGGGGCAATGAGCAGTTCTTC. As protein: CASTQAGGNEQFF.

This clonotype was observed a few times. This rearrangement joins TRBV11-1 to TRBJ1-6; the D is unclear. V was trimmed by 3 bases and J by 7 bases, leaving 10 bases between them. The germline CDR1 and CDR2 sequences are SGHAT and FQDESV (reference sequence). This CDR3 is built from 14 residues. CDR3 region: CASSFKGNNSPLHF. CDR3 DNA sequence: TGTGCCAGCAGCTTTAAGGGAAACAATTCACCCCTCCACTTT.

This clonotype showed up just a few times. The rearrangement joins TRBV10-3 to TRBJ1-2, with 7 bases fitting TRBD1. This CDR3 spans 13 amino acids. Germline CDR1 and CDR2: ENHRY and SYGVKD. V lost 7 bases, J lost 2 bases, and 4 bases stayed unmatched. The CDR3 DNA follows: TGTGCCATCATGGCAGGGGGAAACTATGGCTACACCTTC. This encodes CAIMAGGNYGYTF.

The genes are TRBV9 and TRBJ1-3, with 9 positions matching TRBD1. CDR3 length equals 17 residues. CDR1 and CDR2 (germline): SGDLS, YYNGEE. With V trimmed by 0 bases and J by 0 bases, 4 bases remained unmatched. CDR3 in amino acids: CASSVVGQGSSGNTIYF. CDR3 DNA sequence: TGTGCCAGCAGCGTAGTAGGACAGGGGAGCTCTGGAAACACCATATATTTT.

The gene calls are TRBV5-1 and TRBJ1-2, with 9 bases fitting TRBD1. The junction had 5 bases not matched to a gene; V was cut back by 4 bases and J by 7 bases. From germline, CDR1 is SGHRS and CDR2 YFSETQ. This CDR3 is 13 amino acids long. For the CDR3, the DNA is TGCGCCAGCAGCCCTGGACAGGGGATTGGCTACACCTTC. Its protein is CASSPGQGIGYTF.

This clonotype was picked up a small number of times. CDR3 sequence: CASSVDIQETQYF. The DNA for the CDR3 is TGTGCCAGCAGTGTTGACATCCAAGAGACCCAGTACTTC. The chain employs TRBV2 and TRBJ2-5; D gene unclear. The germline V gene has CDR1 SNHLY and CDR2 FYNNEI. Trimming shortened V by 4 bases and J by 1 base, and 7 bases separated the two germline ends. The CDR3 has 13 residues.

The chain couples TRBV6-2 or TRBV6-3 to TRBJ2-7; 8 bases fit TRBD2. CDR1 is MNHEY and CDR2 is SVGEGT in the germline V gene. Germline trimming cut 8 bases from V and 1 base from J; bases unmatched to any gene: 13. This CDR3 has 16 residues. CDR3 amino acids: CASRDGAGGVSYEQYF. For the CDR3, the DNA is TGTGCCAGCCGGGACGGCGCCGGGGGGGTTTCCTACGAGCAGTACTTC.